This TCR beta chain originates from a study of cytomegalovirus exposure and HLA in healthy donors. The PCR employed 60 Vbeta primers together with 13 Jbeta primers. The data were produced by immunoSEQ multiplex PCR, yet TCRdb's version contains in-frame clones alone and is incomplete. The table records about 160,000 clones, 75% to 90% of them present only once. Study findings and constraints: When analyzed later, a missense DCLRE1C variant was found to be linked to TCR beta V- and J-gene trimming. The investigators catalogued 160 or so TCR beta chains as cytomegalovirus-associated.

This clone is a singleton in its sample. Antigen specificity is unknown. The TCR was taken from a boy between 2 and 10 years old in good health and CMV-seronegative. The sample was PBMCs.

In nucleotides, the CDR3 is TGTGCCAGCAGCTTAGGGTCCTTGGCTAGCTCTGAGCAGTTCTTC. It yields the protein CASSLGSLASSEQFF. V usage is TRBV11-2 and J usage is TRBJ2-1; a possible D gene is TRBD2 (5 bases). The CDR3 is made up of 15 amino acids. The V gene's germline CDR1 is SGHAT and CDR2 FQNNGV. V lost 1 base to trimming and J lost 9 bases, with 16 bases between them.